The T cell receptor (beta chain) under discussion was sequenced for a study of cytotoxic CD8 clonotypes in ibrutinib-treated CLL. Study-wide context: Median treatment time before response sampling was 12 months, range 6 to 36.

The CDR3 is made up of 11 amino acids. Trimming cost V 1 base and J 5 bases, with 2 bases left between them. Germline loops: CDR1 SGHVS, CDR2 FQNEAQ. This clone was counted a few times. The antigen remains undetermined. TCRdb's copy holds only in-frame clones and misses some; the assay was immunoSEQ multiplex PCR. The sample has under 300,000 clones, about three quarters seen once. Study results and limitations: Circulating CD8+ T-cell counts were tracked by baseline clonality, which exceeded that of age-matched healthy donors.

The TCR comes from a human donor with chronic lymphocytic leukemia. The rearrangement links TRBV7-8 to TRBJ2-5; D ambiguous. Specimen: PBMCs, collected after 24 months of ibrutinib treatment. CDR3 sequence (DNA): TGTGCCAGCAGCTTAGTGGAGACCCAGTACTTC. Amino acid sequence: CASSLVETQYF.